These 27 T cell receptor beta chains were all obtained from the same sample, sequenced in a study of CD8 T cells in ankylosing spondylitis (dated by TCRdb to the late 2010s). The research as a whole found: Blood from ankylosing spondylitis patients appeared to be characterized by a TCR beta motif made up of several highly homologous amino acid variants.

The method behind the library was 5' RACE. Reads for this sample came from an Illumina HiSeq 2500. TCRdb reworked the public reads: Q25 trimming with fastp, MiXCR clone assembly, productive beta chains retained. Each CDR3 protein gets just one entry, which takes the most common genes and DNA from the rows behind it. The sample table shows roughly 450,000 distinct CDR3 sequences, and 25% to 30% are seen once. The leading ten clones occupy 0.75% to 0.9% of the sample. These receptors have no identified antigens. The sample taken for sequencing was blood, either unsorted or a sorted T cell fraction (not recorded which). Receptors were obtained from a male donor with ankylosing spondylitis.

This chain joins TRBV5-1 and TRBJ2-2, with 10 bases identical to TRBD2. Germline lookup yields CDR1 SGHRS and CDR2 YFSETQ. Trimming cost V 4 bases and J 4 bases; bases outside gene matches: 1. CDR3 length: 14 residues. Here the CDR3 reads CASSIAGGTGELFF. CDR3 in DNA: TGCGCCAGCAGCATAGCGGGAGGCACCGGGGAGCTGTTTTTT.

The chain couples TRBV5-1 to TRBJ2-7, with D hard to call. V gave up 0 bases and J gave up 2 bases, with 9 bases separating them. Germline V CDR1 and CDR2: SGHRS, YFSETQ. CDR3 length equals 14 residues. The chain's CDR3 is CASSLGHSAYEQYF. CDR3 coding DNA: TGCGCCAGCAGCTTGGGTCATTCCGCCTACGAGCAGTACTTC.

This clonotype was counted only a few times. The V gene is TRBV2, the J gene TRBJ1-2; tentatively, D is TRBD1 (6 bases). The CDR3 is 15 amino acids. Germline CDR1 and CDR2: SNHLY and FYNNEI. V shed 6 bases and J shed 0 bases, with 14 bases lying between them. Written as DNA, the CDR3 is TGTGCCAGCAGAACCGACAGGCTCGCTAACTATGGCTACACCTTC. This codes for CASRTDRLANYGYTF.

The CDR3 loop is CASSSRTLVYNEQFF. The CDR3, as DNA: TGTGCCAGCAGCTCTCGGACGCTGGTCTACAATGAGCAGTTCTTC. The V and J genes are TRBV9 and TRBJ2-1; D call uncertain. V was cut by 4 bases and J by 3 bases, with 14 bases left in between. From germline, CDR1 is SGDLS and CDR2 YYNGEE. CDR3 length: 15 amino acids.

This rearrangement joins TRBV12-3 or TRBV12-4 to TRBJ2-1; maybe TRBD1 (6 bases). V lost 3 bases and J lost 8, with 14 bases in between. CDR3 length: 14 residues. CDR3 nucleotide sequence: TGTGCCAGCAGTTTGAACAGGGTATGGGATGAGCAGTTCTTC. Translating gives CASSLNRVWDEQFF.

The chain uses TRBV20-1 and TRBJ1-5; D unresolved. Germline V gene sequence: CDR1 DFQATT, CDR2 SNEGSKA (reference sequence). The CDR3 contains 16 residues. The V gene lost 0 bases and the J gene lost 5 bases, with 17 bases spanning the gap. DNA of the CDR3: TGCAGTGCTAGAGATGGGCCGACAAACCTGCATCAGCCCCAGCATTTT. Its translation is CSARDGPTNLHQPQHF.

V usage is TRBV10-2 and J usage is TRBJ2-1; D gene unclear. Deletions cut 6 bases from V and 8 bases from J, with 11 bases between. This CDR3 contains 12 residues. CDR1 and CDR2 from the germline V gene are WSHSY and SAAADI. In DNA, the CDR3 is TGCGCCAGCAGATCACCGCAGGATGAGCAGTTCTTC. This gives the protein CASRSPQDEQFF.

The J gene is TRBJ2-1, the V gene TRBV11-2; D gene unclear. The CDR3 is 18 amino acids. Germline CDR1 and CDR2: SGHAT and FQNNGV. V lost 7 bases to trimming and J lost 1 base, with 23 bases between them. As DNA, the CDR3 is TGTGCCAGCACTAGTCCAGTGACGACCCCCAAGTCCTACAATGAGCAGTTCTTC. The encoded protein is CASTSPVTTPKSYNEQFF.

This clonotype was seen only a few times. This chain uses TRBV19 with TRBJ2-7; D is perhaps TRBD2 (5 bases). The CDR3 runs to 14 residues. CDR1 and CDR2 (germline): LNHDA, SQIVND (reference sequence). V lost 7 bases and J lost 0, with 13 bases in between. CDR3: CASTRDSDSYEQYF. Here the CDR3 DNA reads TGTGCCAGTACGAGAGATAGCGACTCCTACGAGCAGTACTTC.

The sample holds one count of this clonotype. The chain employs TRBV20-1 and TRBJ2-7; D could derive from TRBD1 or TRBD2 (5 bases each). This CDR3 has 12 residues. Germline CDR1 DFQATT, CDR2 SNEGSKA (reference sequence). V was trimmed by 5 bases and J by 2 bases, leaving 10 bases between them. CDR3 bases: TGCAGTGCTCGGGGCGCAACCTACGAGCAGTACGTC. The encoded protein is CSARGATYEQYV.

This clonotype was counted between two and nine times. The J gene is TRBJ1-1, the V gene TRBV2, with D maybe TRBD1 (6 bases). The germline CDR1 and CDR2 sequences are SNHLY and FYNNEI. The CDR3 is made up of 12 amino acids. Trimming removed 6 bases at V and 4 bases at J, with 9 bases between. This CDR3 reads CASRQGITEAFF. The CDR3 coding sequence is TGTGCCAGCAGACAGGGTATCACTGAAGCTTTCTTT.

V is TRBV5-5 and J is TRBJ2-1; perhaps TRBD1 as D (6 bases). Germline lookup yields CDR1 SGHKS and CDR2 YYEKEE (reference sequence). V was shortened by 2 bases and J by 6 bases, with 12 bases between the two germline ends. The CDR3 is 14 amino acids. The CDR3 nucleotides are TGTGCCAGCAGCTTCCAGGGGTTTATCAATGAGCAGTTCTTC. Translating it yields CASSFQGFINEQFF.

The chain joins TRBV12-3 or TRBV12-4 to TRBJ2-3; 7 bases fit TRBD2. This CDR3 is 15 amino acids long. Losses at the gene ends were 6 bases for V and 10 bases for J; bases not matched to a gene: 16. DNA for the CDR3: TGTGCCAGCAGCCGAGCGGGACTCCAGTTCGAGGCGCAGTATTTT. As protein: CASSRAGLQFEAQYF.

J is TRBJ1-4 and V is TRBV27; 8 bases fit TRBD1. J gave up 0 bases and V 6 bases, and 9 bases lay outside the gene matches. CDR3 size: 17 residues. Germline V gene lookup returns CDR1 MNHEY and CDR2 SMNVEV (reference sequence). The CDR3 spells CASRRAQGVATNEKLFF. CDR3 sequence (DNA): TGTGCCAGCAGGCGGGCACAGGGGGTTGCAACTAATGAAAAACTGTTTTTT.

The J gene is TRBJ2-2, the V gene TRBV5-1; D not certain. Trimming took 0 bases from V and 6 from J, leaving 6 bases between them. CDR1 and CDR2 from the germline V gene are SGHRS and YFSETQ. The CDR3 spans 13 residues. CDR3 nucleotides: TGCGCCAGCAGCTTGGGGATGGCCGGGGAGCTGTTTTTT. Amino acids: CASSLGMAGELFF.

The V gene is TRBV28, the J gene TRBJ1-3; 9 bases map to TRBD1. Unmatched junction bases numbered 5, after V lost 5 bases and J lost 0 bases. The CDR3 is 16 amino acids. Germline CDR1 MDHEN, CDR2 SYDVKM. The CDR3 region has the DNA TGTGCCAGCAGTCTACAGGGGGCTACCTCTGGAAACACCATATATTTT. Its translation: CASSLQGATSGNTIYF.

This clonotype was observed a handful of times. The chain carries TRBV7-8 and TRBJ2-1; 8 nucleotides match TRBD2. The trim removed 3 bases at V and 7 bases at J, leaving 2 bases unmatched. The germline gives CDR1 SGHVS, CDR2 FQNEAQ. CDR3 length: 13 residues. CDR3 region: CASSLGLGNEQFF. The CDR3 nucleotides read TGTGCCAGCAGCTTGGGACTAGGGAATGAGCAGTTCTTC.

This clonotype was counted only a few times. J is TRBJ1-5 and V is TRBV6-2 or TRBV6-3; D gene uncertain. This CDR3 is 20 amino acids long. Trimming removed 0 bases at V and 0 bases at J, with 21 bases between. The germline V gene encodes CDR1 MNHEY and CDR2 SVGEGT. The CDR3 sequence: CASSYSNWRAGATSNQPQHF. In DNA, the CDR3 is TGTGCCAGCAGTTACTCGAATTGGCGGGCAGGAGCAACTAGCAATCAGCCCCAGCATTTT.

This clonotype was seen many times. The chain is built from TRBV11-3 and TRBJ2-1; 8 bases agree with TRBD2. Germline V gives CDR1 SGHNT, CDR2 YENEEA. The trim removed 3 bases at V and 10 bases at J, leaving 8 bases unmatched. CDR3 size: 14 residues. The CDR3 loop reads CASSFIAGGSEQFF. The CDR3 DNA reads TGTGCCAGCAGCTTTATCGCGGGAGGCTCAGAGCAGTTCTTC.

This rearrangement joins TRBV29-1 to TRBJ1-2; D might be TRBD1 (5 bases). Looked up from germline, CDR1 is SQVTM and CDR2 is ANQGSEA. Trimming stripped 3 bases from V and 4 bases from J, with 15 bases between. CDR3 length: 14 amino acids. CDR3 bases: TGCAGCGTTGAGTCCAGGGATGGAATCTATGGCTACACCTTC. Protein: CSVESRDGIYGYTF.

In its sample, this clonotype was seen a few times. This chain joins TRBV29-1 and TRBJ1-2, with TRBD1 identical over 9 bases. Losses at the gene ends were 1 base for V and 6 bases for J; bases not matched to a gene: 9. CDR3 size: 15 residues. Germline V gene lookup returns CDR1 SQVTM and CDR2 ANQGSEA. The CDR3 region has the DNA TGCAGCGTTGAAGTCGGGACAGGGCTTTTGAATGGCTACACCTTC. Residues: CSVEVGTGLLNGYTF.

A few counts support this clonotype. The chain has TRBV20-1 and TRBJ1-5; D ambiguous. CDR1 and CDR2 (germline): DFQATT, SNEGSKA (reference sequence). The length of the CDR3 is 16 residues. Trimming pared 3 bases from V and 1 base from J, leaving 16 bases between. The CDR3 DNA sequence: TGCAGTGCTAGGTTTTTGCTGGGCCTCAGCAATCAGCCCCAGCATTTT. This encodes CSARFLLGLSNQPQHF.

The J gene is TRBJ2-7, the V gene TRBV28, with D perhaps matching TRBD2 (6 bases). The CDR3 has 14 residues. Germline CDR1 and CDR2: MDHEN and SYDVKM. V lost 5 bases, J lost 3 bases, and 14 bases lay in between. CDR3: CASSRPGVRYEQYF. Here the CDR3 DNA reads TGTGCCAGCAGTCGGCCGGGGGTGCGCTACGAGCAGTACTTC. The full variable domain, rest sourced from reference TRBV28 and TRBJ2-7, is DVKVTQSSRYLVKRTGEKVFLECVQDMDHENMFWYRQDPGLGLRLIYFSYDVKMKEKGDIPEGYSVSREKKERFSLILESASTNQTSMYLCASSRPGVRYEQYFGPGTRLTVT.

This clonotype was recorded a few times. This sequence joins TRBV7-9 and TRBJ1-1; the D is unclear. CDR3 length equals 12 residues. Germline CDR1 and CDR2: SEHNR and FQNEAQ (reference sequence). The germline V and J ends were trimmed by 5 bases and 3 bases, with 7 bases remaining between them. The CDR3 DNA is TGTGCCAGCAGCCAAGAGGACACTGAAGCTTTCTTT. Translated, it gives CASSQEDTEAFF. Full variable domain (rest looked up from reference TRBV7-9 and TRBJ1-1): DTGVSQNPRHKITKRGQNVTFRCDPISEHNRLYWYRQTLGQGPEFLTYFQNEAQLEKSRLLSDRFSAERPKGSFSTLEIQRTEQGDSAMYLCASSQEDTEAFFGQGTRLTVV.

Ten or more counts support this clonotype. The gene calls are TRBV4-2 and TRBJ2-1; 11 bases agree with TRBD2. The V gene's germline CDR1 is LGHNA and CDR2 YNFKEQ. The ends lost 1 base at V and 7 bases at J; junction bases unmatched: 3. CDR3 length equals 15 residues. CDR3 residues: CASSQVLAGANEQFF. The CDR3 DNA reads as TGTGCCAGCAGCCAAGTACTAGCGGGAGCGAATGAGCAGTTCTTC.

This sequence joins TRBV6-2 or TRBV6-3 and TRBJ2-1; TRBD2 might be the D (6 bases). Trimming shortened V by 4 bases and J by 1 base, and 14 bases separated the two germline ends. Per the germline V gene, CDR1 is MNHEY and CDR2 is SVGEGT. The CDR3 runs 16 residues. The chain's CDR3 is CASSFRPSASYNEQFF. For the CDR3, the DNA is TGTGCCAGCAGTTTTCGCCCTAGCGCGTCCTACAATGAGCAGTTCTTC.

This clonotype was recorded only once. The chain couples TRBV15 to TRBJ2-1; 10 bases are a match to TRBD2. The CDR3 sequence is 16 residues long. Germline loops: CDR1 LNHNV, CDR2 YYDKDF (reference sequence). With V trimmed by 3 bases and J by 6 bases, 8 bases remained unmatched. This chain's CDR3 is CATSSGTSGIGNEQFF. The DNA of the CDR3 is TGTGCCACCAGCAGTGGAACTAGCGGGATTGGCAATGAGCAGTTCTTC.